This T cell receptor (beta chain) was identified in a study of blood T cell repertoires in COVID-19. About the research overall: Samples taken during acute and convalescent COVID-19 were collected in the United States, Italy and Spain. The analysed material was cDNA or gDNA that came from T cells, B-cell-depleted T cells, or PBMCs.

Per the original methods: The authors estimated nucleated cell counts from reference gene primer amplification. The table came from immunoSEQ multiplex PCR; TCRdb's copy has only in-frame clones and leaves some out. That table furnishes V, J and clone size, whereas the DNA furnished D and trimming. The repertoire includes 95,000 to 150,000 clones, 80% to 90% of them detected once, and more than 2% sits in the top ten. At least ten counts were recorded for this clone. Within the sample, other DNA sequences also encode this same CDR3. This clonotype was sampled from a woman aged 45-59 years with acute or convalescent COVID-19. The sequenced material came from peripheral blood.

Written as DNA, the CDR3 is TGTGCCAGCGTGGAGAATTATGGCTACACCTTC. This sequence encodes CASVENYGYTF. This chain uses TRBV2 with TRBJ1-2; D uncertain. The CDR3 runs to 11 residues. Germline CDR1 reads SNHLY; CDR2 reads FYNNEI. Trimming stripped 8 bases from V and 5 bases from J, with 9 bases between. Full variable domain (remainder filled in from reference TRBV2 and TRBJ1-2): EPEVTQTPSHQVTQMGQEVILRCVPISNHLYFYWYRQILGQKVEFLVSFYNNEISEKSEIFDDQFSVERPDGSNFTLKIRSTKLEDSAMYFCASVENYGYTFGSGTRLTVV.